The 12 T cell receptor beta chains listed next were all sequenced from one sample in a study of T-cell memory formation after mild COVID-19. Using its own MiXCR run on the 5' RACE reads, TCRdb lists one record per CDR3 protein. The data show around 340,000 distinct CDR3 sequences, approximately 13% seen once. The sequenced material came from PBMCs or a T cell subset sorted from them (not recorded which). These receptors all stem from a man aged 18 to 29 who had mild COVID-19 (a few samples of this study predate the infection). Cell type and time point are not known.

The chain couples TRBV7-3 to TRBJ1-5; D is ambiguous. V lost 1 base and J lost 6, with 7 bases in between. CDR3 length: 13 residues. CDR1 is SGHTA and CDR2 is FQGTGA in the germline V gene. The CDR3, as DNA: TGTGCCAGCAGCTTAAACGGCCGTCAGCCCCAGCATTTT. As protein: CASSLNGRQPQHF.

V and J are TRBV25-1 and TRBJ1-2, with TRBD1 as a possible D gene (6 bases). Trimming stripped 4 bases from V and 8 bases from J, with 23 bases between. This CDR3 spans 16 amino acids. Germline V gene data show CDR1 as MGHDK and CDR2 as SYGVNS. The CDR3 loop reads CASSVQSRDKGLGYTF. CDR3 nucleotides: TGTGCCAGCAGTGTTCAATCCCGGGACAAGGGACTCGGCTACACCTTC.

The chain couples TRBV10-3 to TRBJ1-5, with a possible D match to TRBD1 (5 bases). This CDR3 is 13 amino acids long. Deletions cut 4 bases from V and 4 bases from J, with 8 bases between. Germline V CDR1 and CDR2: ENHRY, SYGVKD. The CDR3 protein is CAISGGVNQPQHF. CDR3 bases: TGTGCCATCAGTGGGGGCGTTAATCAGCCCCAGCATTTT.

CDR3 in amino acids: CATSPSGQGADTQYF. The DNA for the CDR3 is TGTGCCACCAGTCCCTCGGGACAGGGCGCAGATACGCAGTATTTT. The chain combines TRBV24-1 with TRBJ2-3; 9 bases match TRBD1. Germline assignment: CDR1 KGHDR and CDR2 SFDVKD. The CDR3 is made up of 15 amino acids. The V gene end was trimmed by 6 bases and the J gene end by 4 bases; junction bases not matched to a gene: 7.

The chain recombines TRBV7-2 with TRBJ2-3; 8 bases are shared with TRBD1. Unmatched junction bases numbered 8, after V lost 1 base and J lost 8 bases. The CDR3 is 15 residues long. The germline V gene encodes CDR1 SGHTA and CDR2 FQGNSA. In DNA form, the CDR3 reads TGTGCCAGCAGCTTAGTTGGGACAGGCCGTGGTACGCAGTATTTT. Its protein is CASSLVGTGRGTQYF. Combining the CDR3 with reference TRBV7-2 and TRBJ2-3 gives the whole variable domain GAGVSQSPSNKVTEKGKDVELRCDPISGHTALYWYRQSLGQGLEFLIYFQGNSAPDKSGLPSDRFSAERTGGSVSTLTIQRTQQEDSAVYLCASSLVGTGRGTQYFGPGTRLTVL.

The chain uses TRBV5-1 and TRBJ1-1; D might be TRBD1 (6 bases). Germline V lookup: CDR1 SGHRS, CDR2 YFSETQ. The CDR3 contains 14 residues. V was shortened by 4 bases and J by 5 bases, with 15 bases between the two germline ends. The CDR3 DNA is TGCGCCAGCAGCGAGACAGCCAGGGGTACTGAAGCTTTCTTT. Residues: CASSETARGTEAFF.

There are many counts of this clonotype. The V and J genes are TRBV4-2 and TRBJ2-5; possibly TRBD1 for D (6 bases). CDR3 length: 13 amino acids. V lost 1 base and J 5 bases, leaving 8 bases between the germline ends. In germline, CDR1 is LGHNA, CDR2 YNFKEQ. This CDR3 reads CASSQAGVETQYF. CDR3 in DNA: TGTGCCAGCAGCCAAGCAGGGGTGGAGACCCAGTACTTC.

In its sample, this clonotype was seen a few times. V usage is TRBV7-8 and J usage is TRBJ2-5, with a weak D call TRBD1 (6 bases). This CDR3 has 13 amino acids. Trimming left V 5 bases short and J 11 bases short, with 18 bases between. Germline CDR1 and CDR2: SGHVS and FQNEAQ. In DNA form, the CDR3 reads TGTGCCAGCAGCGACGGGACAATCGTTCGGCAGTACTTC. Its translation: CASSDGTIVRQYF. Complete variable domain (other parts from reference TRBV7-8 and TRBJ2-5): GAGVSQSPRYKVAKRGQDVALRCDPISGHVSLFWYQQALGQGPEFLTYFQNEAQLDKSGLPSDRFFAERPEGSVSTLKIQRTQQEDSAVYLCASSDGTIVRQYFGPGTRLLVL.

This clonotype was seen only a few times. This sequence joins TRBV7-2 and TRBJ2-5; D perhaps matches TRBD2 (6 bases). This CDR3 region has 14 residues. Germline V gives CDR1 SGHTA, CDR2 FQGNSA. V lost 5 bases and J 2 bases, leaving 12 bases between the germline ends. The DNA for the CDR3 is TGTGCCAGCAGCACACAAGGGACTCAAGAGACCCAGTACTTC. This codes for CASSTQGTQETQYF.

CDR3 loop: CASSLVSAQETQYF. The CDR3 nucleotides are TGCGCCAGCAGCTTGGTCAGTGCCCAAGAGACCCAGTACTTC. The chain recombines TRBV5-1 with TRBJ2-5; no reliable D call. The CDR3 runs to 14 residues. From germline, CDR1 is SGHRS and CDR2 YFSETQ. The V gene lost 0 bases and the J gene lost 1 base, with 7 bases spanning the gap.

This clonotype was detected ten times or more. The chain couples TRBV7-9 to TRBJ2-3; 10 bases align to TRBD2. The germline V gene has CDR1 SEHNR and CDR2 FQNEAQ (reference sequence). There are 16 residues in the CDR3. J gave up 4 bases and V 4 bases, and 8 bases lay outside the gene matches. This chain's CDR3 is CASSSAIAGGSDTQYF. The CDR3 region has the DNA TGTGCCAGCAGCTCGGCTATAGCGGGGGGCTCAGATACGCAGTATTTT.

The chain employs TRBV28 and TRBJ1-5; TRBD1 aligns across 9 bases. The CDR3 has 17 residues. Germline V gene lookup returns CDR1 MDHEN and CDR2 SYDVKM. V dropped 0 bases and J dropped 2; count of bases not matched to a gene: 5. The CDR3 loop is CASSLWGTGKGNQPQHF. The CDR3 DNA reads TGTGCCAGCAGTTTATGGGGGACAGGGAAGGGCAATCAGCCCCAGCATTTT.